A single TCR beta chain is shown here with its context. Its matching antigen is unknown. This sample was included in a study of tumor-infiltrating lymphocytes in localized non-small cell lung cancer. Study background: Patients included smokers and never-smokers with various histologies, some sampled after neoadjuvant chemotherapy. Study-wide results and caveats: Tumor T-cell fraction was not associated with recurrence-free survival. Only some patients had TCR sequencing, depending on available tissue. Technical variation could not be separated from intratumor heterogeneity here.

The CDR3 contains 15 residues. Germline V CDR1 and CDR2: SGHRS, YFSETQ. The V gene lost 4 bases and the J gene lost 2 bases, with 13 bases spanning the gap. The table came from immunoSEQ multiplex PCR; TCRdb's copy has only in-frame clones and leaves some out. Found here are 9,500 to 15,000 clones, around 86% of them singletons; the top ten hold about 9.1%. V gene TRBV5-1 combines with J gene TRBJ1-5; D is possibly TRBD1 (5 bases). Sequenced input: lung tumor tissue. The TCR sequence derives from a human donor with non-small cell lung cancer. This CDR3 reads CASSPDGGGNQPQHF. The CDR3 DNA follows: TGCGCCAGCAGCCCCGATGGGGGGGGCAATCAGCCCCAGCATTTT.